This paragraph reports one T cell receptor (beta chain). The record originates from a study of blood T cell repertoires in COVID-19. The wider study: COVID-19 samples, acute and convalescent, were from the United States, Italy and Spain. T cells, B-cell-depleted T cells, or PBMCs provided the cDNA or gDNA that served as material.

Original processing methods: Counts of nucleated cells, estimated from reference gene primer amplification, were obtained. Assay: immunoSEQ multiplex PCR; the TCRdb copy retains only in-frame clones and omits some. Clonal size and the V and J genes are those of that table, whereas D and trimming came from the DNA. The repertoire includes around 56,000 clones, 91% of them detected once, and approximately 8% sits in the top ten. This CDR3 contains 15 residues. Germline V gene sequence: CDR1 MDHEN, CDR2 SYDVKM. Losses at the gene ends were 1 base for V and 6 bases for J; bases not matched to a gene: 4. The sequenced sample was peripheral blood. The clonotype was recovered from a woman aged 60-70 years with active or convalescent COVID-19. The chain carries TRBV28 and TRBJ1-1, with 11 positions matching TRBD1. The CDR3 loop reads CASSLSGTGGSEAFF. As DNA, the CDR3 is TGTGCCAGCAGTTTATCCGGGACAGGGGGATCTGAAGCTTTCTTT.